The sequence of this T cell receptor beta chain was determined in a study of shared clonotypes between healthy human individuals. General observations from the study: Despite large depth, sorted-subset datasets appeared incompletely sequenced.

The CDR3 is 14 amino acids. V was pared by 5 bases and J by 3 bases, with 6 bases of the junction left unmatched. Germline V gives CDR1 ENHRY, CDR2 SYGVKD. A word on this clone: Its specificity is unknown.

A roughly 220 ng quantity of DNA, 25,000 to 35,000 T cell genomes, went into the sorted-subset replicate PCRs. This table comes from immunoSEQ multiplex PCR, and its TCRdb copy is limited to in-frame clones, with some not included. In the table there are 1.4 million or so clones, approximately 98.5% of which are singletons. The sequenced material came from naive CD4+ T cells sorted from blood. This sample's subset: CD45RA+ positively selected. The chain carries TRBV10-3 and TRBJ2-7; TRBD2 matches at 8 bases. The sequence derives from a man in his thirties or forties in good health. The CDR3 sequence: CAISSLAGDYEQYF. The CDR3 bases are TGTGCCATCAGTAGCCTAGCGGGTGACTACGAGCAGTACTTC.